The rows below give T cell receptor beta chains drawn from one sample of a study of CD8+CD57+ T cells in acquired aplastic anemia. TCRdb reanalysed the reads using MiXCR and keeps one entry per CDR3 protein. The table shows under 150,000 distinct CDR3 sequences, with about 40% occurring only once. The material sequenced was sorted CD4+, CD8+, or CD8+CD57+ T cells (not recorded which) from PBMCs. These receptor sequences come from a human donor with aplastic anemia. CDR3s include the opening cysteine and the closing phenylalanine or tryptophan.

J gene,V gene,CDR3 protein
TRBJ1-1,TRBV7-2,CASSPGGGGLHEAFF
TRBJ2-3,TRBV10-1,CASSEFAGSTDTQYF
TRBJ2-1,TRBV11-1,CASSLRRVLAVNEQFF
TRBJ1-2,TRBV11-2,CASSPGLYGYTF
TRBJ1-4,TRBV29-1,CSVAPTTNEKLFF
TRBJ1-1,TRBV2,CASRKRGGYTEAFF
TRBJ2-5,TRBV24-1,CATSDWDRPETQYF
TRBJ1-3,TRBV5-4,CASSFEDSGNTIYF
TRBJ2-2,TRBV24-1,CATSGLQGGAGEPFF
TRBJ1-5,TRBV10-3,CASSLRAPQHF
TRBJ1-1,TRBV4-3,CASSQGAPGAEAFF
TRBJ2-3,TRBV20-1,CSASDLADTQYF
TRBJ1-5,TRBV6-2/TRBV6-3,CASLDRRGQPQHF
TRBJ2-1,TRBV25-1,CASSEAGGRYNEQFF
TRBJ2-1,TRBV6-1,CASSPPGLARPNEQSF
TRBJ2-3,TRBV5-1,CASSSDGADTQYF
TRBJ2-3,TRBV5-1,CASSLGGGRSTDTQYF
TRBJ2-7,TRBV7-2,CASSQDRGNEQYF
TRBJ2-7,TRBV7-9,CASSLVGEQYF
TRBJ2-3,TRBV19,CASRVGGAADTQYF
TRBJ2-1,TRBV5-4,CASSFWTSGTYNEQFF
TRBJ2-3,TRBV11-3,CASSFGTTTDTQYF
TRBJ2-2,TRBV9,CASSQRPGELFF
TRBJ2-1,TRBV18,CASSPQMLGSPYNEQFF
TRBJ2-1,TRBV27,CASSFGGLNEQFF
TRBJ2-7,TRBV20-1,CSARNPGQGGVEQYF
TRBJ1-1,TRBV11-2,CASSWGGVEAFF